The clone carrying this T cell receptor (beta chain) showed up many times. These data are taken from a study of molecular identifiers for immune sequencing clone quantification. V was pared by 5 bases and J by 2 bases, with 24 bases between. The CDR3 spans 18 residues. Per the germline V gene, CDR1 is SGHKS and CDR2 is YYEKEE (reference sequence). TCRdb ran MiXCR on the PCR reads and lists one entry per CDR3 protein. The profile shows hundreds of thousands of distinct CDR3 sequences, about 20% of them singletons. Sequenced: naive CD8+ T cells from blood, with Jurkat cell RNA spiked in. Stated subset: FACS-sorted CD8+CD4-CCR7+CD45RA+ naive T cells. The receptor was derived from a human donor in good health. Some libraries in this study had Jurkat cell RNA spiked in. The rearrangement links TRBV5-5 to TRBJ2-3; D might be TRBD1 (6 bases). CDR3 coding DNA: TGTGCCAGCAGAACACCGGGACAACCTTTAGAGGACACAGATACGCAGTATTTT. Translation gives CASRTPGQPLEDTDTQYF.